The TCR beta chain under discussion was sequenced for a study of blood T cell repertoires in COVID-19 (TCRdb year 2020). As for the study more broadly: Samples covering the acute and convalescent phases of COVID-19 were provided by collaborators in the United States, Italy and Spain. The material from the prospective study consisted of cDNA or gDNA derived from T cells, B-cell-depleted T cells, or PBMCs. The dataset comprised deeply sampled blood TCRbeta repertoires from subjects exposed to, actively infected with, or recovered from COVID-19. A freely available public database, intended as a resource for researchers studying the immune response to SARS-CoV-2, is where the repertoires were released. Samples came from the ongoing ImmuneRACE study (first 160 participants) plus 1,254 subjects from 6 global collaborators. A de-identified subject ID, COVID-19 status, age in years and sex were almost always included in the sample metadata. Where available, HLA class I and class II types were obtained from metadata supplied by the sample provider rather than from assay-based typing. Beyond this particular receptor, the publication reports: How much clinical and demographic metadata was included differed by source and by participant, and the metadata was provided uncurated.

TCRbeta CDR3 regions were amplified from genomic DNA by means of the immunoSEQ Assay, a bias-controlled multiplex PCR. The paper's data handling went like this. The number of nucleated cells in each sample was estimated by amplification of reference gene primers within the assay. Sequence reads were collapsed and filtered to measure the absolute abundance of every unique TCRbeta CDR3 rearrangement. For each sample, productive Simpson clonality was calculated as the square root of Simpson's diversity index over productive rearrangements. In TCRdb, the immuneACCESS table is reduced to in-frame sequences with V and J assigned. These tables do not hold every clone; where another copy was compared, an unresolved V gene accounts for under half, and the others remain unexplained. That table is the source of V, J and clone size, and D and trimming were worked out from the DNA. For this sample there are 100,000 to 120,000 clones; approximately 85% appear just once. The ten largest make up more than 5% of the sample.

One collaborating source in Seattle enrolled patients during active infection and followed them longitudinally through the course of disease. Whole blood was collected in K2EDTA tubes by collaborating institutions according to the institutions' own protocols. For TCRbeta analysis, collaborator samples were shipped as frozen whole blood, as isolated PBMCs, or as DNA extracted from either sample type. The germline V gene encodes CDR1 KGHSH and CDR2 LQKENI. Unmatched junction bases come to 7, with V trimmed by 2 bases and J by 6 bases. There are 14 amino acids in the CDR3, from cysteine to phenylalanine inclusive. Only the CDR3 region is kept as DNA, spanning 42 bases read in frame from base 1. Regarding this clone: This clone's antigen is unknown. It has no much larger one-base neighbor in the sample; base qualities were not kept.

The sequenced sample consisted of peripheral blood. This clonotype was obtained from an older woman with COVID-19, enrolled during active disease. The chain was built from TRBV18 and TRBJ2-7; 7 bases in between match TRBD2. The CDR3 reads CASSPFATGGEQYF. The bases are TGTGCCAGCTCACCATTCGCAACGGGGGGCGAGCAGTACTTC.